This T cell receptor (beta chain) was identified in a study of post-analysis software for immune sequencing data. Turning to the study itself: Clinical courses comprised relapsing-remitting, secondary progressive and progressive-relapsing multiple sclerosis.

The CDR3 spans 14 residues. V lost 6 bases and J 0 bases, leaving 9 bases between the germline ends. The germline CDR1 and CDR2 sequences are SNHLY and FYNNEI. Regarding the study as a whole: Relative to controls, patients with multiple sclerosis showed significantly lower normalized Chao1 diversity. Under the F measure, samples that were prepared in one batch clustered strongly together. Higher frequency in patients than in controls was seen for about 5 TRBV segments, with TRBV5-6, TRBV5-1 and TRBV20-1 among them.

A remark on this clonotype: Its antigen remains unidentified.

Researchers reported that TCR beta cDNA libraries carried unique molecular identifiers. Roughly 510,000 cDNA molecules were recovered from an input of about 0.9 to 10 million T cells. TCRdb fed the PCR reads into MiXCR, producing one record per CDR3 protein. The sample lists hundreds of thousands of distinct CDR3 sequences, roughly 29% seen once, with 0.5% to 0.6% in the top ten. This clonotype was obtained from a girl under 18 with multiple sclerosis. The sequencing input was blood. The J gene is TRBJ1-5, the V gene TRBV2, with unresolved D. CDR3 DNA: TGTGCCAGCAGCCAGACAAGTAGCAATCAGCCCCAGCATTTT. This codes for CASSQTSSNQPQHF.